The rows below give T cell receptor beta chains drawn from one sample of a study of blood T cell repertoires in COVID-19. Repertoires were generated with immunoSEQ multiplex PCR, while TCRdb's copy carries only in-frame clones and drops some. The data contain 200,000 to 250,000 clones, 80% of them singletons. The sequenced sample consisted of PBMCs or T cells enriched from blood (not recorded which). These receptors were taken from a man in his thirties or forties with acute COVID-19. Both conserved end residues are part of each CDR3. The D gene is left open where the match is weak. Size is omitted from some rows. Given values are once, few, many or a class for expanded clones.

D	V	J	size	DNA	CDR3
.	TRBV23-1	TRBJ1-2	.	TGCGCCAGCAGTCAATCCCCGGGTGCCTATGGCTACACCTTC	CASSQSPGAYGYTF
.	TRBV28	TRBJ2-7	.	TGTGCCAGCAGTATCACAGGAAAACCCCCCTACGAGCAGTACTTC	CASSITGKPPYEQYF
TRBD1	TRBV10-3	TRBJ2-5	.	TGTGCCATCAGTGTGGGGACAGGGAAGGAGACCCAGTACTTC	CAISVGTGKETQYF
.	TRBV28	TRBJ2-7	.	TGTGCCAGCATTGAGTCAGGGTTCTCCTACGAGCAGTACTTC	CASIESGFSYEQYF
.	TRBV14	TRBJ1-2	.	TGTGCCATCCCGGCGGGGCGACCAAAATTTAACTATGGCTACACCTTC	CAIPAGRPKFNYGYTF
.	TRBV2	TRBJ1-6	few	TGTGCCAGCAGTCCGTTGTCAATGAGCTCCTATAATTCACCCCTCCACTTT	CASSPLSMSSYNSPLHF
.	TRBV24-1	TRBJ2-6	once	TGTGCCACCAGTGACCCCCAGGCTGGGGCCAACGTCCTGACTTTC	CATSDPQAGANVLTF
.	TRBV3-1/TRBV3-2	TRBJ2-1	.	TGTGCCAGCAGCGTACAGTCAAATGAGCAGTTCTTC	CASSVQSNEQFF
TRBD1	TRBV3-1/TRBV3-2	TRBJ1-5	.	TGTGCCAGCAGTGGACAGGGAATGGATCAGCCCCAGCATTTT	CASSGQGMDQPQHF
.	TRBV5-4	TRBJ1-1	.	TGTGCCAGCAGCTTGGTGGGGGGAGACACTGAAGCTTTCTTT	CASSLVGGDTEAFF
.	TRBV27	TRBJ2-1	.	TGTGCCAGCAGGTCGGGATCCTACAATGAGCAGTTCTTC	CASRSGSYNEQFF
.	TRBV27	TRBJ1-2	.	TGTGCCAGCAGTTTCGGGATAACCTATGGCTACACCTTC	CASSFGITYGYTF
.	TRBV6-4	TRBJ1-2	.	TGTGCCAGCAGTCAGGAAGCAGGGGCGCCTTCTAACTATGGCTACACCTTC	CASSQEAGAPSNYGYTF